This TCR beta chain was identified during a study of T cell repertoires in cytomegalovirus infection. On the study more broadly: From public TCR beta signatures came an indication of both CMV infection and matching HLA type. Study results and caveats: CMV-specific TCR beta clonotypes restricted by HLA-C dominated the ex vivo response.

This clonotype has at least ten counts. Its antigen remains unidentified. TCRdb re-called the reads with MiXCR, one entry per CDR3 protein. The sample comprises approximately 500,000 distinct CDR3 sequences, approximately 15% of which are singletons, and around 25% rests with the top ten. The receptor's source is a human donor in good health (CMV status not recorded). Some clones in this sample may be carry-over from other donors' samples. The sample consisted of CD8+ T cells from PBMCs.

The CDR3 bases are TGTGCCAGCGGGACAGGGGGGTCCTACGAGCAGTACTTC. Translating it yields CASGTGGSYEQYF. This sequence joins TRBV7-6 and TRBJ2-7; TRBD1 agrees at 11 bases. The length of the CDR3 is 13 residues. V shed 8 bases, J shed 1 base, and the junction held 1 base outside the gene matches. From germline, CDR1 is SGHVS and CDR2 FNYEAQ.